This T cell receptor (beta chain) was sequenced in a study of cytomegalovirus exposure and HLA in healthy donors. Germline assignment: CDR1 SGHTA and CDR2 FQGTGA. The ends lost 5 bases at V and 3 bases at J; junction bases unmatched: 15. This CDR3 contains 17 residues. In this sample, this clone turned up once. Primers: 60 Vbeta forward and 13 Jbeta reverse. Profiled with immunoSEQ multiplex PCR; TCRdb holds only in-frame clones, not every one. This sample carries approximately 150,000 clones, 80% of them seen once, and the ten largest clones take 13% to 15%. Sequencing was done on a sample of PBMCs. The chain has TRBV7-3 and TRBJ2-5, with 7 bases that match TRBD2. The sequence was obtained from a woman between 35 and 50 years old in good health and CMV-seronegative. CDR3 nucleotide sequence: TGTGCCAGCAGCCCAAGACCCCCCGCTAGCGGAGAAGAGACCCAGTACTTC. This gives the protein CASSPRPPASGEETQYF. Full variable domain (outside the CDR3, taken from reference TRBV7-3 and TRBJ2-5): GAGVSQTPSNKVTEKGKYVELRCDPISGHTALYWYRQSLGQGPEFLIYFQGTGAADDSGLPNDRFFAVRPEGSVSTLKIQRTERGDSAVYLCASSPRPPASGEETQYFGPGTRLLVL.